One T cell receptor (beta chain) is described in this entry. Its antigen is unknown. No base-level quality is on record; no much larger clone is a single base apart. The data were obtained in a study of blood T cell repertoires in COVID-19 (dated by TCRdb to the early 2020s). As for the study more broadly: Samples from collaborators originated in the United States, Italy and Spain and spanned both the acute and convalescent phases of COVID-19. The material from the prospective study consisted of cDNA or gDNA derived from T cells, B-cell-depleted T cells, or PBMCs. Deeply sampled blood TCRbeta repertoires from subjects exposed to, actively infected with, or recovered from COVID-19 were included in the dataset. A freely available public database, intended as a resource for researchers studying the immune response to SARS-CoV-2, is where the repertoires were released. Samples came from the ongoing ImmuneRACE study (first 160 participants) plus 1,254 subjects from 6 global collaborators. Nearly every sample came with metadata listing a de-identified subject ID, COVID-19 status, age in years and sex. HLA class I and class II types, where available, came from metadata supplied by the sample provider rather than from assay-based typing.

Broad study findings and their caveats: The amount of clinical and demographic metadata varied by source and participant and was provided uncurated.

The immunoSEQ Assay, a bias-controlled multiplex PCR, was used to amplify TCRbeta CDR3 regions from genomic DNA. Per the authors' processing: The number of nucleated cells in each sample was estimated by amplification of reference gene primers within the assay. Sequence reads were collapsed and filtered to measure the absolute abundance of every unique TCRbeta CDR3 rearrangement. For each sample, productive Simpson clonality was calculated by taking the square root of Simpson's diversity index across productive rearrangements. The clones in this table, taken by TCRdb from immuneACCESS, are in-frame only. Not every clone is retained; where verified, under half of the shortfall comes from an unresolved V gene, and the cause of the rest is unknown. V, J and clone size derive from that table, while D and trimming were established from the DNA sequence. Counted in this sample were roughly 81,000 clones; about 83% of them appeared once. Of the sample, around 7.9% falls within the top ten clones.

The CDR3 runs 14 residues from the cysteine to the phenylalanine. Solely the CDR3 DNA is kept, with 42 bases framed from the first base. The germline V gene specifies KGHSY as CDR1 and FQNENV as CDR2. The germline ends are 11 bases apart after V is trimmed by 4 bases and J by 2 bases. The collaborating institutions used their own protocols to collect whole blood in K2EDTA tubes. Collaborator samples were shipped for TCRbeta analysis as frozen whole blood, isolated PBMCs, or DNA extracted from either sample type. This receptor was obtained from a man aged 25 to 40 with acute or convalescent COVID-19. This receptor chain uses TRBV16 and TRBJ1-2; no D gene is confidently identified. Input material: peripheral blood. The CDR3 is CASSPGERNYGYTF. In nucleotides, the sequence is TGTGCCAGCAGCCCCGGGGAACGGAACTATGGCTACACCTTC.